A single sample gave rise to the 2 T cell receptor beta chains below, sequenced in a study of T cell responses to AZD1222 COVID-19 vaccine. TCRdb's table, derived via immunoSEQ multiplex PCR, lists solely in-frame clones and lacks some. Among just under 90,000 clones listed, 70% to 90% were seen once. Sequenced here: peripheral blood, sampled on day 0 of AZD1222 vaccination. Every receptor here comes from an adult in good health.

The rearrangement links TRBV10-3 to TRBJ2-7; TRBD2 might be the D (6 bases). From germline, CDR1 is ENHRY and CDR2 SYGVKD. V lost 9 bases, J lost 0 bases, and 12 bases lay in between. This CDR3 contains 13 residues. The CDR3 region is CAIGPSDSYEQYF. CDR3 DNA: TGTGCCATTGGCCCTAGCGACTCCTACGAGCAGTACTTC.

The gene calls are TRBV28 and TRBJ1-1; D perhaps matches TRBD1 (6 bases). The CDR3 runs to 14 residues. CDR1 and CDR2 (germline): MDHEN, SYDVKM. V was clipped by 3 bases and J by 5 bases, with 13 bases between them. CDR3 bases: TGTGCCAGCAGTTTGGTACAGGGTAGTACTGAAGCTTTCTTT. Encoded protein: CASSLVQGSTEAFF.